The source of this T cell receptor (beta chain) is a study of graft-versus-host responses after intestinal transplantation. General study points: Allograft clonal ratios (graft-versus-host to host-versus-graft) were high in patients who had graft-donor T cell macrochimerism.

This clone appeared once. Antigen unknown. Looked up from germline, CDR1 is SGHTA and CDR2 is FQGNSA. V was pared by 1 base and J by 7 bases, with 1 base of the junction left unmatched. The CDR3 totals 14 residues. This table comes from immunoSEQ multiplex PCR, and its TCRdb copy is limited to in-frame clones, with some not included. The sample consists of roughly 100,000 clones, 93% of them appearing once. This TCR was sampled from a human donor who received an intestinal transplant. The rearrangement joins TRBV7-2 to TRBJ1-6; 7 nucleotides agree with TRBD1. The source was unstimulated CD8+ T cells sorted from spleen or lymph node cells, collected before intestinal transplant. The CDR3 DNA sequence: TGTGCCAGCAGCTTAGTCAGGGGGAATTCACCCCTCCACTTT. As protein: CASSLVRGNSPLHF.